This is a list of T cell receptor beta chains from one sample in a study of read filtering for tumor transcriptome and immune sequencing. In TCRdb, the reads were re-called with MiXCR into one record per CDR3 protein. Seen here are around 40,000 distinct CDR3 sequences, about 10% observed once, and the top ten hold approximately 34%. The sequencing sample was made of a population of CD138-negative cells sorted from bone marrow. The receptors originated from a donor over 35 with multiple myeloma. Both conserved end residues are part of each CDR3. The D gene is left open where the match is weak.

d_call: TRBD2
j_call: TRBJ2-3
v_call: TRBV11-2
cdr3_aa: CASSLVLAGSTDTQYF

d_call: TRBD1
j_call: TRBJ1-2
v_call: TRBV29-1
cdr3_aa: CSVERGGRANYGYTF

d_call: TRBD1
j_call: TRBJ1-5
v_call: TRBV19
cdr3_aa: CASSIGTGVVGNQPQHF

d_call: .
j_call: TRBJ2-2
v_call: TRBV20-1
cdr3_aa: CSARTLVGAGELFF

d_call: .
j_call: TRBJ1-1
v_call: TRBV28
cdr3_aa: CARWDDPNTEAFF

d_call: .
j_call: TRBJ1-1
v_call: TRBV29-1
cdr3_aa: CSVEVNGLGTEAFF

d_call: .
j_call: TRBJ2-5
v_call: TRBV7-9
cdr3_aa: CASSSSREGGQETQYF

d_call: .
j_call: TRBJ1-1
v_call: TRBV6-2/TRBV6-3
cdr3_aa: CASRYNRVGNTEAFF

d_call: TRBD1
j_call: TRBJ1-1
v_call: TRBV4-1
cdr3_aa: CASTGQGYTEAFF

d_call: TRBD1
j_call: TRBJ2-3
v_call: TRBV5-6
cdr3_aa: CASSSPGQGTDTQYF

d_call: .
j_call: TRBJ1-5
v_call: TRBV4-2
cdr3_aa: CASSQGENQPQHF

d_call: TRBD1
j_call: TRBJ1-2
v_call: TRBV20-1
cdr3_aa: CSARGQGYGYTF

d_call: .
j_call: TRBJ1-1
v_call: TRBV5-1
cdr3_aa: CASSKGQSNTEAFF

d_call: .
j_call: TRBJ2-5
v_call: TRBV4-2
cdr3_aa: CASRPGDGQETQYF

d_call: .
j_call: TRBJ1-2
v_call: TRBV6-5
cdr3_aa: CASSYQPDSRGSGGYTF

d_call: .
j_call: TRBJ2-5
v_call: TRBV20-1
cdr3_aa: CSVLLGTQEIQYF

d_call: .
j_call: TRBJ2-2
v_call: TRBV27
cdr3_aa: CASSLQYLTGELFF

d_call: .
j_call: TRBJ1-2
v_call: TRBV25-1
cdr3_aa: CASNPGVETYGYTF

d_call: TRBD1
j_call: TRBJ1-1
v_call: TRBV20-1
cdr3_aa: CSASSQTGANTEAFF

d_call: .
j_call: TRBJ1-1
v_call: TRBV5-1
cdr3_aa: CASSLWGGATSTEAFF

d_call: TRBD1
j_call: TRBJ1-1
v_call: TRBV29-1
cdr3_aa: CSVTQGSLEAFF

d_call: .
j_call: TRBJ2-7
v_call: TRBV6-2/TRBV6-3
cdr3_aa: CATLLRRGLYEQYF

d_call: TRBD1
j_call: TRBJ1-3
v_call: TRBV28
cdr3_aa: CASSPTPQGYSGNTIYF

d_call: .
j_call: TRBJ1-5
v_call: TRBV5-5
cdr3_aa: CASSFGLDYEPQHF

d_call: .
j_call: TRBJ1-5
v_call: TRBV6-5
cdr3_aa: CASSSDVTGINQPQHF

d_call: .
j_call: TRBJ1-3
v_call: TRBV7-9
cdr3_aa: CASSPSLALSGNTIYF

d_call: .
j_call: TRBJ2-1
v_call: TRBV6-5
cdr3_aa: CASSLNNEQFF

d_call: TRBD1
j_call: TRBJ2-5
v_call: TRBV5-1
cdr3_aa: CASSWDRGQETQYF

d_call: TRBD1
j_call: TRBJ2-7
v_call: TRBV7-8
cdr3_aa: CASSLITGGLLEQYF

d_call: .
j_call: TRBJ2-2
v_call: TRBV29-1
cdr3_aa: CSIYRQDYNTGELFF

d_call: TRBD1
j_call: TRBJ2-3
v_call: TRBV7-2
cdr3_aa: CASSFGTGLDDTQYF

d_call: TRBD2
j_call: TRBJ2-1
v_call: TRBV10-3
cdr3_aa: CAISELAGGSHEQFF

d_call: .
j_call: TRBJ2-2
v_call: TRBV19
cdr3_aa: CASAGHLTRELSF

d_call: .
j_call: TRBJ1-5
v_call: TRBV5-1
cdr3_aa: CASSLAGVDNQPQHF

d_call: .
j_call: TRBJ1-3
v_call: TRBV12-3/TRBV12-4
cdr3_aa: CASSPGHTIYF

d_call: .
j_call: TRBJ1-5
v_call: TRBV3-1
cdr3_aa: CASSQDINQPQHF

d_call: .
j_call: TRBJ2-7
v_call: TRBV7-2
cdr3_aa: CASSLLVQDEQYF

d_call: .
j_call: TRBJ2-4
v_call: TRBV2
cdr3_aa: CASSESRLKNIQYF

d_call: TRBD1
j_call: TRBJ1-6
v_call: TRBV7-8
cdr3_aa: CASSQSGGRLPLHF

d_call: TRBD2
j_call: TRBJ2-7
v_call: TRBV20-1
cdr3_aa: CSAPTLAGASYEQYF

d_call: .
j_call: TRBJ2-3
v_call: TRBV7-2
cdr3_aa: CASSRGARRWDMDTQYF